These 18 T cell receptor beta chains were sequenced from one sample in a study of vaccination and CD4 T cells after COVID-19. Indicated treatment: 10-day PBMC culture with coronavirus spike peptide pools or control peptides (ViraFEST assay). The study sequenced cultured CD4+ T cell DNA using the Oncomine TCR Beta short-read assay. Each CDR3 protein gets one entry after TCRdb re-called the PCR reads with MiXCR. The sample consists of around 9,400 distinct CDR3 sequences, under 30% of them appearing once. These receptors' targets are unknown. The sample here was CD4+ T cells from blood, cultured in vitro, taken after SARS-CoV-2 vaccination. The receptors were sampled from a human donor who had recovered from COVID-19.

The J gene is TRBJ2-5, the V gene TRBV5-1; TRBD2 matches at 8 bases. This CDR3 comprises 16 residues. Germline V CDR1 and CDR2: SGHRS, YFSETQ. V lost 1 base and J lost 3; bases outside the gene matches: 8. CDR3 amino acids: CASSLLSGINEETQYF. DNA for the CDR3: TGCGCCAGCAGCTTGCTTAGCGGGATAAACGAAGAGACCCAGTACTTC.

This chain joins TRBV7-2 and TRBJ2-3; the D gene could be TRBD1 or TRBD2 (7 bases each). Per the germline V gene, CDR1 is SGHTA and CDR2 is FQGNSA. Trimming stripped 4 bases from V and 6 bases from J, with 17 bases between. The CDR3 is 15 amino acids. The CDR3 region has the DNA TGTGCCAGCAGCTCCCAGGGGGGAGGGGTGGATACGCAGTATTTT. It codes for CASSSQGGGVDTQYF.

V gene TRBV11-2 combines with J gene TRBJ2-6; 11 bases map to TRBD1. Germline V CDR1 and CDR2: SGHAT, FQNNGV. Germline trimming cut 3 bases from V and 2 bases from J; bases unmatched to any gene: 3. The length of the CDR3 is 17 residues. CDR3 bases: TGTGCCAGCAGCTTGAGGACAGGGGGCGCTGGGGCCAACGTCCTGACTTTC. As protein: CASSLRTGGAGANVLTF.

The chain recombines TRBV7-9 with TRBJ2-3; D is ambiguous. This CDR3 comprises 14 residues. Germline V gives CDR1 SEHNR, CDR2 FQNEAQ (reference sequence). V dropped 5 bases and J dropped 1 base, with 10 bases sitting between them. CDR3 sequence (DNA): TGTGCCAGCAGCAAGGAGTCCCGCACAGATACGCAGTATTTT. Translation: CASSKESRTDTQYF.

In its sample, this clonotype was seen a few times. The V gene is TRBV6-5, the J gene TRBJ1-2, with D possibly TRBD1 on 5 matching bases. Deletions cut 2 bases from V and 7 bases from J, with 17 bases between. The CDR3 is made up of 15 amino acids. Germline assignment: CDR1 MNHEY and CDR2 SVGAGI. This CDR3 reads CASSYGGTGVGGYTF. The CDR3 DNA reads TGTGCCAGCAGTTACGGGGGTACGGGGGTTGGTGGCTACACCTTC.

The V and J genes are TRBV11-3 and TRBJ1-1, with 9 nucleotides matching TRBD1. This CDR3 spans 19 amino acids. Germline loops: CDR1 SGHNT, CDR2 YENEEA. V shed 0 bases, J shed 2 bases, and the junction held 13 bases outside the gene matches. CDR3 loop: CASSLEGRWTGEHNTEAFF. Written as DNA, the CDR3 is TGTGCCAGCAGCTTAGAGGGAAGGTGGACAGGGGAACATAACACTGAAGCTTTCTTT.

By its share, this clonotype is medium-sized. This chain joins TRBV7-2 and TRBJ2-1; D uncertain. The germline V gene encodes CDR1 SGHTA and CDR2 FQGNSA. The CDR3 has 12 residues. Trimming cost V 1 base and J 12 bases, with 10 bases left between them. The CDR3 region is CASSLVSLTQFF. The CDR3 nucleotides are TGTGCCAGCAGCTTAGTGTCTCTTACGCAGTTCTTC.

CDR3 in amino acids: CSASGRGNTGELFF. CDR3 DNA: TGCAGTGCTAGTGGCAGGGGTAACACCGGGGAGCTGTTTTTT. The chain has TRBV20-1 and TRBJ2-2; D is perhaps TRBD1 (6 bases). With 3 bases removed from V and 2 bases from J, the gap between germline ends came to 10 bases. The CDR3 has 14 amino acids. The V gene's germline CDR1 is DFQATT and CDR2 SNEGSKA (reference sequence).

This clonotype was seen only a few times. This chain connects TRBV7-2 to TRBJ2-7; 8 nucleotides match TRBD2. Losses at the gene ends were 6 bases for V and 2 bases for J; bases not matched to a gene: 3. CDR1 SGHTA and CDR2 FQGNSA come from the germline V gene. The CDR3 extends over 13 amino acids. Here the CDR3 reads CASRKRGTYEQYF. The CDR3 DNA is TGTGCCAGCAGGAAGCGGGGGACCTACGAGCAGTACTTC.

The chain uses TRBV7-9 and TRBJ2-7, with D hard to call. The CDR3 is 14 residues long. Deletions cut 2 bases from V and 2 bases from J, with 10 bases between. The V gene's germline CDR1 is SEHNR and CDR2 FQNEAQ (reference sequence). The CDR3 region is CASSLTALAYEQYF. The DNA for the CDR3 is TGTGCCAGCAGCTTAACGGCCCTTGCCTACGAGCAGTACTTC. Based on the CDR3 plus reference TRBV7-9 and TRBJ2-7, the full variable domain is DTGVSQNPRHKITKRGQNVTFRCDPISEHNRLYWYRQTLGQGPEFLTYFQNEAQLEKSRLLSDRFSAERPKGSFSTLEIQRTEQGDSAMYLCASSLTALAYEQYFGPGTRLTVT.

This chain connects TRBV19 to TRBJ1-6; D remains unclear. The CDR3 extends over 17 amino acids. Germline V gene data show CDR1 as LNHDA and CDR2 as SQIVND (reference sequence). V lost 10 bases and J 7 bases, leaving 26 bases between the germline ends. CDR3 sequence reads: CATQVSNRGVINSPLHF. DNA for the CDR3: TGTGCCACTCAAGTATCCAACCGGGGAGTCATCAATTCACCCCTCCACTTT.

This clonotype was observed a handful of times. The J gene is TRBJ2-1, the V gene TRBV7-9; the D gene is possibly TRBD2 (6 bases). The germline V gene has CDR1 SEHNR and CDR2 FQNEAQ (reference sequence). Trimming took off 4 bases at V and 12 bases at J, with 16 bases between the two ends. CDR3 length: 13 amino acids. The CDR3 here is CASSSQAGPLQFF. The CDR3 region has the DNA TGTGCCAGCAGCTCACAAGCGGGTCCCTTGCAGTTCTTC.

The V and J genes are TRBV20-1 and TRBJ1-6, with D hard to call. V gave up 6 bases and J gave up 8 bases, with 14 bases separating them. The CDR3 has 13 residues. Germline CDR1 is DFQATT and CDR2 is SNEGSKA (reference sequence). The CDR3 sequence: CSASRRSYSPLHF. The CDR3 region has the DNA TGCAGTGCCAGCCGACGGAGCTATTCACCCCTCCACTTT.

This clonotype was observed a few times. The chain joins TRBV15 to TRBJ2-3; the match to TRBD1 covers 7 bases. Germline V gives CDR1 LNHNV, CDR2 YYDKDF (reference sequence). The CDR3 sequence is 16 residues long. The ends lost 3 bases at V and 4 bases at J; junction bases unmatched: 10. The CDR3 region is CATSRGTAPASDTQYF. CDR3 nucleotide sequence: TGTGCCACCAGCAGGGGGACAGCTCCCGCATCAGATACGCAGTATTTT.

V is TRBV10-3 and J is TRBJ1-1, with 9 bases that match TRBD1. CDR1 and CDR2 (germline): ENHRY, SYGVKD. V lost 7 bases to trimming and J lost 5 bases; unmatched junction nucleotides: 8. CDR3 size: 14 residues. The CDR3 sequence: CAITQTGGLTEAFF. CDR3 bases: TGTGCCATCACTCAGACAGGGGGGTTAACTGAAGCTTTCTTT.

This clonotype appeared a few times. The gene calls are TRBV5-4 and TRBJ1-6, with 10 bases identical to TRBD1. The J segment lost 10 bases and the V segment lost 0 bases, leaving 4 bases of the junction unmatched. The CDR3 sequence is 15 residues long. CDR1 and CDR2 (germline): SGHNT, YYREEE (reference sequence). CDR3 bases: TGTGCCAGCAGCTTGGCCGGGACAGGGGTATCACCCCTCCACTTT. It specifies CASSLAGTGVSPLHF.

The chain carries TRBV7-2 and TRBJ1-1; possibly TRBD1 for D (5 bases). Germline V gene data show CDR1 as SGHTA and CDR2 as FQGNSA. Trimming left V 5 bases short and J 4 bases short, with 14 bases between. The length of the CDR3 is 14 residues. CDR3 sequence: CASSPRLGGTEAFF. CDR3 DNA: TGTGCCAGCAGCCCTAGACTGGGGGGCACTGAAGCTTTCTTT.

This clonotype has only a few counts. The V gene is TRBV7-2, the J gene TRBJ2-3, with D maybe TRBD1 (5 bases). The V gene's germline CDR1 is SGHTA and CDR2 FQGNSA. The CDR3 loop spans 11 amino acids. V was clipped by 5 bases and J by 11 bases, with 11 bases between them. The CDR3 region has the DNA TGTGCCAGCAGCGCGGACAATGAGCAGTATTTT. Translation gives CASSADNEQYF.